Described below is a single TCR beta chain sequence and its context. This entry comes from a study of blood T cell repertoires in COVID-19. Germline CDR1 reads SGDLS; CDR2 reads YYNGEE. This CDR3 region has 15 residues. With V trimmed by 0 bases and J by 2 bases, 2 bases remained unmatched. In the study's own analysis: Scientists estimated how many nucleated cells there were by amplifying reference gene primers. Clones were sequenced by immunoSEQ multiplex PCR, and TCRdb holds only the in-frame ones, with some missing. V and J calls and clone size follow that table, whereas D and trimming were derived from the DNA. The sample carries around 280,000 clones, about 90% recorded once.

The sample taken for sequencing was peripheral blood. The genes are TRBV9 and TRBJ2-1; TRBD2 aligns across 7 bases. The clonotype was recovered from a young woman who had recovered from COVID-19. DNA of the CDR3: TGTGCCAGCAGCGTAGGCGGGAGAACCTACAATGAGCAGTTCTTC. It specifies CASSVGGRTYNEQFF.